These 27 T cell receptor beta chains were sequenced from one sample in a study of shared clonotypes between healthy human individuals. Method: immunoSEQ multiplex PCR; TCRdb's copy keeps in-frame clones and lacks some. The sample includes 2 million to 2.5 million clones, about 95% of them seen just once. CD8 cells classed as naive were CD45RO-negative and positively selected for CCR7, excluding terminally differentiated effector memory CD45RA+ cells. The sample taken for sequencing was naive CD8+ T cells sorted from blood. These receptor sequences come from a man in his late teens or twenties in good health.

V gene TRBV7-8 combines with J gene TRBJ2-7; maybe TRBD2 (6 bases). The CDR3 spans 14 residues. V was shortened by 7 bases and J by 5 bases, with 18 bases between the two germline ends. Germline V gene lookup returns CDR1 SGHVS and CDR2 FQNEAQ. The CDR3 coding sequence is TGTGCCAGCACTCCCCTGGAGGGGTCGGACGAGCAGTACTTC. Encoded protein: CASTPLEGSDEQYF.

The CDR3 loop reads CASSLGAMGGQPQHF. CDR3 nucleotide sequence: TGTGCCAGCAGCTTAGGGGCGATGGGGGGACAGCCCCAGCATTTT. The J gene is TRBJ1-5, the V gene TRBV7-8; D may be TRBD1 (5 bases). CDR3 length: 15 residues. Trimming took off 1 base at V and 7 bases at J, with 14 bases between the two ends. The germline V gene encodes CDR1 SGHVS and CDR2 FQNEAQ.

This sequence joins TRBV27 and TRBJ2-1; a possible D gene is TRBD2 (6 bases). V lost 2 bases and J lost 5, with 10 bases in between. The CDR3 consists of 14 residues. Germline V gene lookup returns CDR1 MNHEY and CDR2 SMNVEV (reference sequence). CDR3 protein: CASSLSGGDNEQFF. DNA for the CDR3: TGTGCCAGCAGTTTAAGCGGAGGGGACAATGAGCAGTTCTTC.

This clone was observed once. The V call is TRBV7-9, the J call TRBJ2-5; possible D gene TRBD1, 5 bases. Per the germline V gene, CDR1 is SEHNR and CDR2 is FQNEAQ (reference sequence). V lost 0 bases, J lost 1 base, and 12 bases lay in between. This CDR3 is built from 16 residues. The CDR3 spells CASSLAGNQGQETQYF. CDR3 DNA sequence: TGTGCCAGCAGCTTAGCCGGCAACCAGGGCCAAGAGACCCAGTACTTC.

As for this clone: The sample carries other DNA sequences with the same CDR3. The genes are TRBV7-9 and TRBJ2-7, with TRBD1 matching 7 bases. The germline CDR1 and CDR2 sequences are SEHNR and FQNEAQ (reference sequence). The J segment lost 1 base and the V segment lost 4 bases, leaving 4 bases of the junction unmatched. The CDR3 loop spans 14 amino acids. The CDR3 sequence is CASSSDRVSYEQYF. The CDR3 region has the DNA TGTGCCAGCAGCTCCGACAGGGTATCCTACGAGCAGTACTTC. The full variable domain, completed using reference TRBV7-9 and TRBJ2-7, is DTGVSQNPRHKITKRGQNVTFRCDPISEHNRLYWYRQTLGQGPEFLTYFQNEAQLEKSRLLSDRFSAERPKGSFSTLEIQRTEQGDSAMYLCASSSDRVSYEQYFGPGTRLTVT.

The chain recombines TRBV4-2 with TRBJ2-7; maybe TRBD1 (6 bases). Germline V gives CDR1 LGHNA, CDR2 YNFKEQ. The CDR3 contains 15 residues. Trimming left V 0 bases short and J 5 bases short, with 14 bases between. The CDR3 protein is CASSQEQGLRDEQYF. DNA of the CDR3: TGTGCCAGCAGCCAAGAACAGGGCCTTAGGGACGAGCAGTACTTC.

The CDR3 DNA is TGTGCCATCAGTGATACGGGGTCGTACAATGAGCAGTTCTTC. This sequence encodes CAISDTGSYNEQFF. The chain joins TRBV10-3 to TRBJ2-1, with D perhaps matching TRBD2 (5 bases). The CDR3 has 14 amino acids. The V end lost 3 bases, the J end lost 4 bases, and 10 bases lay between the germline ends. Germline assignment: CDR1 ENHRY and CDR2 SYGVKD.

The V and J genes are TRBV6-5 and TRBJ2-1; 7 bases map to TRBD2. This CDR3 is built from 14 residues. Trimming took 8 bases from V and 1 from J; bases not matched to a gene: 5. CDR1 is MNHEY, CDR2 SVGAGI, per germline. The CDR3 protein is CASSERDSYNEQFF. CDR3 bases: TGTGCCAGCTCTGAGCGGGATTCCTACAATGAGCAGTTCTTC.

The V call is TRBV18, the J call TRBJ1-5; D ambiguous. CDR3 length: 13 amino acids. Looked up from germline, CDR1 is KGHSH and CDR2 is LQKENI. The V gene lost 6 bases and the J gene lost 2 bases, with 8 bases spanning the gap. In nucleotides, the CDR3 is TGTGCCAGCTCTCCGAGTCGCAATCAGCCCCAGCATTTT. It yields the protein CASSPSRNQPQHF. Full variable domain (outside the CDR3, taken from reference TRBV18 and TRBJ1-5): NAGVMQNPRHLVRRRGQEARLRCSPMKGHSHVYWYRQLPEEGLKFMVYLQKENIIDESGMPKERFSAEFPKEGPSILRIQQVVRGDSAAYFCASSPSRNQPQHFGDGTRLSIL.

The chain carries TRBV4-1 and TRBJ2-7; 7 bases are shared with TRBD2. Germline-derived CDR1 and CDR2 are MGHRA and YSYEKL. Trimming took 4 bases from V and 2 from J; bases not matched to a gene: 8. CDR3 size: 15 residues. DNA for the CDR3: TGCGCCAGCAGCCCAGGCCCTAGCGGACCCTACGAGCAGTACTTC. Its translation: CASSPGPSGPYEQYF.

This clone has just one count. This chain joins TRBV27 and TRBJ1-2; D remains ambiguous. Germline V gene sequence: CDR1 MNHEY, CDR2 SMNVEV (reference sequence). The V end lost 2 bases, the J end lost 0 bases, and 10 bases lay between the germline ends. The CDR3 contains 15 residues. As DNA, the CDR3 is TGTGCCAGCAGTTTAAGTGGTTCCGCTAACTATGGCTACACCTTC. It yields the protein CASSLSGSANYGYTF.

With respect to this clone: At the DNA level, this CDR3 is encoded by other sequences in the same sample as well. The J gene is TRBJ2-5, the V gene TRBV7-9, with D unclear. CDR1 SEHNR and CDR2 FQNEAQ come from the germline V gene (reference sequence). Trimming removed 5 bases at V and 0 bases at J, with 7 bases between. The CDR3 has 13 amino acids. The CDR3 spells CASSLSYQETQYF. CDR3 nucleotides: TGTGCCAGCAGCCTTAGCTACCAAGAGACCCAGTACTTC. Complete variable domain (other parts from reference TRBV7-9 and TRBJ2-5): DTGVSQNPRHKITKRGQNVTFRCDPISEHNRLYWYRQTLGQGPEFLTYFQNEAQLEKSRLLSDRFSAERPKGSFSTLEIQRTEQGDSAMYLCASSLSYQETQYFGPGTRLLVL.

This sequence joins TRBV6-6 and TRBJ2-7; a weak D match, TRBD2 (5 bases). The germline V gene encodes CDR1 MNHNY and CDR2 SVGAGI (reference sequence). Trimming stripped 2 bases from V and 3 bases from J, with 14 bases between. The CDR3 totals 15 residues. Written as DNA, the CDR3 is TGTGCCAGCAGTTACGTATGGGAAGGGAGCTACGAGCAGTACTTC. Encoded protein: CASSYVWEGSYEQYF.

This clone was seen just once. The chain uses TRBV10-3 and TRBJ1-5; D is possibly TRBD1 (6 bases). The V end lost 9 bases, the J end lost 0 bases, and 12 bases lay between the germline ends. CDR3 length equals 14 residues. Germline V gene lookup returns CDR1 ENHRY and CDR2 SYGVKD. In DNA, the CDR3 is TGTGCCATAGGGGGGCTAGCTAGCAATCAGCCCCAGCATTTT. This gives the protein CAIGGLASNQPQHF.

This chain connects TRBV27 to TRBJ1-2; maybe TRBD1 (5 bases). V lost 7 bases and J 1 base, leaving 22 bases between the germline ends. CDR1 MNHEY and CDR2 SMNVEV come from the germline V gene (reference sequence). The CDR3 is 17 amino acids. The CDR3 sequence is CASTQVGVRGNNYGYTF. CDR3 DNA sequence: TGTGCCAGCACCCAAGTAGGGGTGAGGGGCAATAACTATGGCTACACCTTC.

CDR3 bases: TGTGCCAGCAGTTTAGATACCTGGGGTGAAGCTTTCTTT. Its translation: CASSLDTWGEAFF. The chain employs TRBV27 and TRBJ1-1; D is uncertain. Per germline, CDR1 MNHEY and CDR2 SMNVEV (reference sequence). The germline V and J ends were trimmed by 2 bases and 7 bases, with 11 bases remaining between them. CDR3 size: 13 residues.

In its sample, this clone was seen once. Other DNA sequences in this specimen translate into the identical CDR3. Written as DNA, the CDR3 is TGTGCCAGCAGTTACTTGGGCAGCACTGAAGCTTTCTTT. Residues: CASSYLGSTEAFF. V usage is TRBV6-5 and J usage is TRBJ1-1; D is unresolved. Trimming stripped 1 base from V and 4 bases from J, with 7 bases between. The germline CDR1 and CDR2 sequences are MNHEY and SVGAGI. The CDR3 spans 13 residues.

The CDR3 nucleotides are TGTGCCAGCAGTTTATGGTTCTCAGATACGCAGTATTTT. Its translation: CASSLWFSDTQYF. This chain connects TRBV27 to TRBJ2-3; D gene uncertain. The germline gives CDR1 MNHEY, CDR2 SMNVEV (reference sequence). The CDR3 totals 13 residues. Trimming removed 1 base from V and 4 bases from J, with 6 bases in between.

As DNA, the CDR3 is TGTGCCAGCAGTTCTTATCTGCCCGGGGAGCTGTTTTTT. This gives the protein CASSSYLPGELFF. The chain uses TRBV27 and TRBJ2-2, with D hard to call. The V gene lost 4 bases and the J gene lost 6 bases, with 9 bases spanning the gap. The V gene's germline CDR1 is MNHEY and CDR2 SMNVEV (reference sequence). The CDR3 sequence is 13 residues long.

The DNA for the CDR3 is TGTGCCAGCGGGGCAGCGAGTAGCTCTGGGGCCAACGTCCTGACTTTC. It specifies CASGAASSSGANVLTF. V gene TRBV27 combines with J gene TRBJ2-6, with D maybe TRBD1 (5 bases). Germline V gene sequence: CDR1 MNHEY, CDR2 SMNVEV (reference sequence). Trimming left V 8 bases short and J 0 bases short, with 14 bases between. The CDR3 has 16 residues.

Turning to this clone: This sample also contains other DNA sequences that code for the same CDR3. V usage is TRBV7-8 and J usage is TRBJ2-1; D not certain. The CDR3 totals 12 residues. CDR1 is SGHVS and CDR2 is FQNEAQ in the germline V gene. V was pared by 1 base and J by 5 bases, with 3 bases between. Here the CDR3 DNA reads TGTGCCAGCAGCTTAGGGCACAATGAGCAGTTCTTC. Amino acid sequence: CASSLGHNEQFF.

The chain carries TRBV5-1 and TRBJ1-2; D is perhaps TRBD1 (5 bases). The CDR3 is 13 residues long. Trimming cost V 3 bases and J 3 bases, with 9 bases left between them. Germline V gene lookup returns CDR1 SGHRS and CDR2 YFSETQ. The DNA of the CDR3 is TGCGCCAGCAGCTGGGAGGGGCACTATGGCTACACCTTC. Its translation is CASSWEGHYGYTF.

V is TRBV29-1 and J is TRBJ2-7, with D uncertain. Trimming took off 4 bases at V and 2 bases at J, with 12 bases between the two ends. CDR3 length: 13 residues. Germline lookup yields CDR1 SQVTM and CDR2 ANQGSEA. This chain's CDR3 is CSVVGPGTYEQYF. The CDR3 DNA reads TGCAGCGTTGTTGGCCCGGGTACCTACGAGCAGTACTTC.

This chain links TRBV15 with TRBJ1-1; D gene ambiguous. In germline, CDR1 is LNHNV, CDR2 YYDKDF (reference sequence). V was cut by 6 bases and J by 1 base, with 6 bases left in between. The CDR3 totals 12 residues. The CDR3 DNA reads as TGTGCCACCAGTTCAGGGAACACTGAAGCTTTCTTT. Translating gives CATSSGNTEAFF.

This clone has just one count. This sequence joins TRBV11-2 and TRBJ2-7; D is unresolved. The CDR3 spans 15 residues. Germline V gives CDR1 SGHAT, CDR2 FQNNGV. Between the trimmed V and J ends, which lost 2 bases and 4 bases, there was a span of 15 bases. This chain's CDR3 is CASSLQAFSGYEQYF. For the CDR3, the DNA is TGTGCCAGCAGCTTACAGGCGTTTTCAGGATACGAGCAGTACTTC.

The chain carries TRBV7-9 and TRBJ1-1, with no clear D. V lost 1 base and J 7 bases, leaving 7 bases between the germline ends. The germline CDR1 and CDR2 sequences are SEHNR and FQNEAQ (reference sequence). This CDR3 is built from 12 residues. The CDR3 here is CASSLGRDEAFF. The CDR3 bases are TGTGCCAGCAGCTTAGGAAGGGATGAAGCTTTCTTT.

CDR3 in amino acids: CASSESTQRGADNEQFF. CDR3 nucleotide sequence: TGCGCCAGCAGTGAGTCGACTCAGCGGGGGGCCGACAATGAGCAGTTCTTC. This chain links TRBV10-1 with TRBJ2-1, with 9 bases identical to TRBD2. V shed 0 bases and J 5 bases; nucleotides not matched to a gene: 8. This CDR3 is built from 17 residues. The germline gives CDR1 WNHNN, CDR2 SYGVQD (reference sequence).